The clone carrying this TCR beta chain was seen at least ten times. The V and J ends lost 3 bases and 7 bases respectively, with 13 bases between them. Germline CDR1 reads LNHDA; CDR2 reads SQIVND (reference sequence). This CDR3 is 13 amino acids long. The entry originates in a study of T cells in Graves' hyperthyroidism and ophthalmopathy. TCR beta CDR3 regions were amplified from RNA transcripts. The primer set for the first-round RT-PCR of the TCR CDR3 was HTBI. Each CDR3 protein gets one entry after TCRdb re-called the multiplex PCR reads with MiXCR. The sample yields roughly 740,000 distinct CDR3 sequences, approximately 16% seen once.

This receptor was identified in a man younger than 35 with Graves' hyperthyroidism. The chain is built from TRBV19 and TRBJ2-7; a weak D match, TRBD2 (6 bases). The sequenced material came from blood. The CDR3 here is CASSMGLAGEQYF. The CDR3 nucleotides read TGTGCCAGTAGTATGGGACTGGCCGGGGAGCAGTACTTC.